This T cell receptor (beta chain) originates from a study of chemoradiotherapy in HPV16-positive cancers. Study-level background: Candidate HPV-specific clones and shared TCR motifs came from a couple of HPV16-positive patients.

Repertoires were sampled repeatedly during chemoradiotherapy. Remarks on this clone: Its antigen remains unidentified.

Clones were read by immunoSEQ multiplex PCR, and TCRdb kept only the in-frame ones, dropping some. Of 1,500 to 2,000 clones in the sample, roughly 82% are singletons; the top ten hold under 8%. The CDR3 is 14 amino acids. Trimming stripped 2 bases from V and 8 bases from J, with 14 bases between. Germline V lookup: CDR1 SGDLS, CDR2 YYNGEE. Study results and limitations: Better recurrence-free survival went with HPV-responsive T-cell expansion in HPV16-positive patients. Candidate HPV-specific clones and E7-related TCR motifs grew in tumor during treatment.

The sequence derives from a human donor with HPV-associated anogenital cancer. Here the sequenced sample was tumor tissue, taken from a patient who underwent chemoradiotherapy. The chain carries TRBV9 and TRBJ2-4; D is possibly TRBD1 (6 bases). The CDR3 nucleotides read TGTGCCAGCAGCGTCACAGGGAGATGGGACATTCAGTACTTC. As protein: CASSVTGRWDIQYF.